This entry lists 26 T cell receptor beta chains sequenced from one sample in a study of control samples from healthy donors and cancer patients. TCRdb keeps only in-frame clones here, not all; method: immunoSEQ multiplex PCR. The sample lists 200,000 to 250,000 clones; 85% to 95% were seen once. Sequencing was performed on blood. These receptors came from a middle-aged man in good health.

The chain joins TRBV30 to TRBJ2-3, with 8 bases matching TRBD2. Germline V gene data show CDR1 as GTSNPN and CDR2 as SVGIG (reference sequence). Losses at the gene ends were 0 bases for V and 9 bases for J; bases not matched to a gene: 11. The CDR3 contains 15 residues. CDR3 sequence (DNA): TGTGCCTGGAGTGTACAAGCGGGGGTTGCCGGGACGCAGTATTTT. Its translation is CAWSVQAGVAGTQYF.

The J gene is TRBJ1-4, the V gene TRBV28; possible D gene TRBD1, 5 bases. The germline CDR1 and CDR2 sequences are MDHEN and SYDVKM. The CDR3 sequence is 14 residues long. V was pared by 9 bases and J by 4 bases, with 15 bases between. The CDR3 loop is CASSPGSHNEKLFF. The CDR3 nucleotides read TGTGCCAGTAGCCCAGGGTCCCATAATGAAAAACTGTTTTTT. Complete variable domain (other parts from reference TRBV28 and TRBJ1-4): DVKVTQSSRYLVKRTGEKVFLECVQDMDHENMFWYRQDPGLGLRLIYFSYDVKMKEKGDIPEGYSVSREKKERFSLILESASTNQTSMYLCASSPGSHNEKLFFGSGTQLSVL.

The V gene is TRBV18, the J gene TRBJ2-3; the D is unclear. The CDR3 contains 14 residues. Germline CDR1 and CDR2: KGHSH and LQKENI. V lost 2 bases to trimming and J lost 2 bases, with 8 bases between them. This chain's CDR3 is CASSPTTPTDTQYF. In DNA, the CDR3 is TGTGCCAGCTCACCAACTACCCCCACAGATACGCAGTATTTT. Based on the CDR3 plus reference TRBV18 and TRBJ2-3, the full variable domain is NAGVMQNPRHLVRRRGQEARLRCSPMKGHSHVYWYRQLPEEGLKFMVYLQKENIIDESGMPKERFSAEFPKEGPSILRIQQVVRGDSAAYFCASSPTTPTDTQYFGPGTRLTVL.

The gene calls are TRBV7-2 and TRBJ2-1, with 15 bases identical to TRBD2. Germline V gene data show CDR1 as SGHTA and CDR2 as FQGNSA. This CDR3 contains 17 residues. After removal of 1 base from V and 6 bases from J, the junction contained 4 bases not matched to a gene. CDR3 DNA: TGTGCCAGCAGCTTAGTCGGGACTAGCGGGGGGTCCAATGAGCAGTTCTTC. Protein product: CASSLVGTSGGSNEQFF. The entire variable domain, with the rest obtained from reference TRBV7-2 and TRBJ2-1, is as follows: GAGVSQSPSNKVTEKGKDVELRCDPISGHTALYWYRQSLGQGLEFLIYFQGNSAPDKSGLPSDRFSAERTGGSVSTLTIQRTQQEDSAVYLCASSLVGTSGGSNEQFFGPGTRLTVL.

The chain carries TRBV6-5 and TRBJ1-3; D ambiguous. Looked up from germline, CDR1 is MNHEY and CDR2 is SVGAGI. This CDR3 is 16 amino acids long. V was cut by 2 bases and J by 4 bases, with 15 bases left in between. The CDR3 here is CASSYQGLKAGNTIYF. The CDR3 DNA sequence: TGTGCCAGCAGTTACCAAGGACTCAAGGCCGGAAACACCATATATTTT.

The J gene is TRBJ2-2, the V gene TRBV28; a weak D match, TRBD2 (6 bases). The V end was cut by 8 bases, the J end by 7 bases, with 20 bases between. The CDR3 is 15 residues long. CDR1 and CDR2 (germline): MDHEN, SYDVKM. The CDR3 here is CASGHVRGGIGELFF. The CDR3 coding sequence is TGTGCCAGCGGGCACGTAAGGGGCGGGATCGGGGAGCTGTTTTTT.

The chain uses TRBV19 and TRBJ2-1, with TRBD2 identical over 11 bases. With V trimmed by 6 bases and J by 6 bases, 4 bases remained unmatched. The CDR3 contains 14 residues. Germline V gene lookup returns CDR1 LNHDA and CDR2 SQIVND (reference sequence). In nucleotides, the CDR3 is TGTGCCAGTAGCGTTGGGACTAGCGGCAATGAGCAGTTCTTC. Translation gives CASSVGTSGNEQFF. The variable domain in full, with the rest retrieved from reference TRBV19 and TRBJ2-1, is DGGITQSPKYLFRKEGQNVTLSCEQNLNHDAMYWYRQDPGQGLRLIYYSQIVNDFQKGDIAEGYSVSREKKESFPLTVTSAQKNPTAFYLCASSVGTSGNEQFFGPGTRLTVL.

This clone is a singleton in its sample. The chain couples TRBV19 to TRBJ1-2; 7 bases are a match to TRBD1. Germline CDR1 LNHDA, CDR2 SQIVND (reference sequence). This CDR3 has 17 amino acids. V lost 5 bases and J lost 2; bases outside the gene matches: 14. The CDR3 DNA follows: TGTGCCAGTAGTCTCGCGGGACAGACACCCACAAACTATGGCTACACCTTC. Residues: CASSLAGQTPTNYGYTF.

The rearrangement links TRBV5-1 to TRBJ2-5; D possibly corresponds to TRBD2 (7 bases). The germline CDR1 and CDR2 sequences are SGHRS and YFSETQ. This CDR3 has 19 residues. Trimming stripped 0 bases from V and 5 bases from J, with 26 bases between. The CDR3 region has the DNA TGCGCCAGCAGCTTGGATCCCGGGGGGCTTTATCAACTCGGGGAGACCCAGTACTTC. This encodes CASSLDPGGLYQLGETQYF. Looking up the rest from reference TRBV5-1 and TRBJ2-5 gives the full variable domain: KAGVTQTPRYLIKTRGQQVTLSCSPISGHRSVSWYQQTPGQGLQFLFEYFSETQRNKGNFPGRFSGRQFSNSRSEMNVSTLELGDSALYLCASSLDPGGLYQLGETQYFGPGTRLLVL.

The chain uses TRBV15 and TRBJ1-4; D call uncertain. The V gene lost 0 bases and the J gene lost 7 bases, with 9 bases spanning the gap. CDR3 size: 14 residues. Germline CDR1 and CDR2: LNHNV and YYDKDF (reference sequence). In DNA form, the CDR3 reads TGTGCCACCAGCAGAGAGTACGGGAGTGAAAAACTGTTTTTT. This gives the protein CATSREYGSEKLFF.

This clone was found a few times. This CDR3 reads CASSVEGESYGYTF. The CDR3 DNA sequence: TGTGCCAGCAGTGTGGAGGGGGAGAGCTATGGCTACACCTTC. The chain employs TRBV2 and TRBJ1-2; possible D gene TRBD1, 6 bases. The CDR3 covers 14 residues. V was trimmed by 4 bases and J by 4 bases, leaving 13 bases between them. The V gene's germline CDR1 is SNHLY and CDR2 FYNNEI.

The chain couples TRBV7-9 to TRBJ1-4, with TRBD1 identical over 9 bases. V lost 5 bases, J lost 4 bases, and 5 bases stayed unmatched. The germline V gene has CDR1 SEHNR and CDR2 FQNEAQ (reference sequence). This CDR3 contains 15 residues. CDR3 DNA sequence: TGTGCCAGCAGCAAAGGACAGGGGTTTAATGAAAAACTGTTTTTT. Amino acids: CASSKGQGFNEKLFF.

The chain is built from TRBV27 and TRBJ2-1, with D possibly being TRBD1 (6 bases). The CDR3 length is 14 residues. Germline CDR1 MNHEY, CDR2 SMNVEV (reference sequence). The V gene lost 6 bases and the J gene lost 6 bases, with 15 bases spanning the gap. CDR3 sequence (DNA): TGTGCCAGCAGCCGTCCCGGACAGCCCAATGAGCAGTTCTTC. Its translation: CASSRPGQPNEQFF.

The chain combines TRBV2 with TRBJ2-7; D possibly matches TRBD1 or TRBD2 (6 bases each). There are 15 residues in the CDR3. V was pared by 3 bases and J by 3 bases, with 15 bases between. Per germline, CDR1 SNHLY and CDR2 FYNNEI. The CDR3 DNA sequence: TGTGCCAGCAGTGAGTCGGGGGCGTCTAACTACGAGCAGTACGTC. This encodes CASSESGASNYEQYV.

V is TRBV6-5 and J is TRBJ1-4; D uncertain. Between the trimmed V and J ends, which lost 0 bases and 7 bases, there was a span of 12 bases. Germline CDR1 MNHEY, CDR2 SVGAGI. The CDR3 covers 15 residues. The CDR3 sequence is CASSYSSALGEKLFF. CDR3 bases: TGTGCCAGCAGTTACTCGAGTGCGTTGGGTGAAAAACTGTTTTTT.

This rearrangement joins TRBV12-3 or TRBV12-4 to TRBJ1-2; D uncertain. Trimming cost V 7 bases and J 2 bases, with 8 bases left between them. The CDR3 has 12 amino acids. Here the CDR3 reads CASKALNYGYTF. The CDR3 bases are TGTGCCAGCAAAGCACTGAACTATGGCTACACCTTC.

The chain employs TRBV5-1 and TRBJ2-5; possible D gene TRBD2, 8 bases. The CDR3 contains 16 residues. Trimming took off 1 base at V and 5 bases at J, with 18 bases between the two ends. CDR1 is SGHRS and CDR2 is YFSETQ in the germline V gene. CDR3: CASSLSGGGTAETQYF. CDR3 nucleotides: TGCGCCAGCAGCTTGTCGGGAGGGGGGACAGCGGAGACCCAGTACTTC.

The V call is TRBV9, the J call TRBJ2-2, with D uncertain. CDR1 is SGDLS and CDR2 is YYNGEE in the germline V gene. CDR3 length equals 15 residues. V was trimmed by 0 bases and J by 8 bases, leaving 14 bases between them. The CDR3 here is CASSVGLASFGELFF. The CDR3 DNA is TGTGCCAGCAGCGTAGGGCTTGCCTCCTTTGGGGAGCTGTTTTTT.

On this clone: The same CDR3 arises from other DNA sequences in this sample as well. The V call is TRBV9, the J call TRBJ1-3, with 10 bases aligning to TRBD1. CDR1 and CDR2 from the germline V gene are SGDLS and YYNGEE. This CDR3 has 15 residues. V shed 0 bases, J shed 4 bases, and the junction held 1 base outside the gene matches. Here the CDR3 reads CASSVGQGAGNTIYF. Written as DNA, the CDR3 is TGTGCCAGCAGCGTAGGACAGGGGGCCGGAAACACCATATATTTT.

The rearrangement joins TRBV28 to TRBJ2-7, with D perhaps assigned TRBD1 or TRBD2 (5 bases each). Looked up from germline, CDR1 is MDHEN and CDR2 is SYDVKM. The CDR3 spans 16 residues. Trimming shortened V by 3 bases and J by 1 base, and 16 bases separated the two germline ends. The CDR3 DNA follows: TGTGCCAGCAGTTTCGGTGGGGCCCGAGGGTCCTACGAGCAGTACGTC. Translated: CASSFGGARGSYEQYV.

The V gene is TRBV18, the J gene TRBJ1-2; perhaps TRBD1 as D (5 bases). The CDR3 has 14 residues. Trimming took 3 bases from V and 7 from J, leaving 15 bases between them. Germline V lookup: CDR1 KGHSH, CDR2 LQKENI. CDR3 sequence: CASSPEGRAAGYTF. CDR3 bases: TGTGCCAGCTCACCCGAGGGCAGGGCGGCTGGCTACACCTTC.

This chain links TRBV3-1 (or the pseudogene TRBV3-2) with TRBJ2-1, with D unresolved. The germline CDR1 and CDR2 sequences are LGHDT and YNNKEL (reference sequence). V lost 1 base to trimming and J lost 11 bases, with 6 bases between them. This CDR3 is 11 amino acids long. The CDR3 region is CASSQVGKQFF. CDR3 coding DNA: TGTGCCAGCAGCCAAGTAGGGAAGCAGTTCTTC.

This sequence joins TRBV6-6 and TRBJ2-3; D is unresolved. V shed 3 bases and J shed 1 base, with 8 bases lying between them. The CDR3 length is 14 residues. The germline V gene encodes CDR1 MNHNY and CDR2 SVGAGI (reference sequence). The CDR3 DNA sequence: TGTGCCAGCAGTTATCTGACCGGCACAGATACGCAGTATTTT. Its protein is CASSYLTGTDTQYF.

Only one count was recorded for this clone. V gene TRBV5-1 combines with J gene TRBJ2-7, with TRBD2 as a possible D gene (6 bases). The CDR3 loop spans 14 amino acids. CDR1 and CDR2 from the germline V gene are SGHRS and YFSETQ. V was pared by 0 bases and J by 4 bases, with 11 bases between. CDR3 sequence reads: CASSLDGGEYEQYF. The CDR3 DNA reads TGCGCCAGCAGCTTGGACGGCGGGGAATACGAGCAGTACTTC.

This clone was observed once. CDR3 DNA sequence: TGTGCCAGCAGCTTGTATTATTCGCAAAATAATTCACCCCTCCACTTT. The encoded protein is CASSLYYSQNNSPLHF. The chain couples TRBV5-4 to TRBJ1-6; D unresolved. V gave up 1 base and J gave up 5 bases, with 13 bases separating them. This CDR3 has 16 residues. CDR1 and CDR2 (germline): SGHNT, YYREEE (reference sequence).

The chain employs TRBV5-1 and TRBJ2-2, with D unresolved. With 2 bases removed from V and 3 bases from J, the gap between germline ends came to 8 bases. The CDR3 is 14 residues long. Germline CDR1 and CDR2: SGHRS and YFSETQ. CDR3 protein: CASSLTGDTGELFF. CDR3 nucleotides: TGCGCCAGCAGCTTAACCGGTGACACCGGGGAGCTGTTTTTT.